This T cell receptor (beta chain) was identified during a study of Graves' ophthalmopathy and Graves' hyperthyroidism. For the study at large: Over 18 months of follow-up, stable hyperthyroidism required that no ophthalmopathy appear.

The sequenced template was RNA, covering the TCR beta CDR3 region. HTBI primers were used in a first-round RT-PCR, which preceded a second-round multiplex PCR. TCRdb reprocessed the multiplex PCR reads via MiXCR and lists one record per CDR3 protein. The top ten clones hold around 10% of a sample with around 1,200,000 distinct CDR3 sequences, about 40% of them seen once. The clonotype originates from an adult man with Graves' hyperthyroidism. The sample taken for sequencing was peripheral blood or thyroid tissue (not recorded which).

This chain's CDR3 is CASSLKKGAPGELFF. In DNA, the CDR3 is TGTGCCAGCAGCTTAAAGAAGGGGGCGCCCGGGGAGCTGTTTTTT. The chain employs TRBV7-3 and TRBJ2-2; TRBD1 matches 7 bases. The CDR3 length is 15 residues. The germline V gene has CDR1 SGHTA and CDR2 FQGTGA. Trimming removed 1 base from V and 6 bases from J; junction bases left unmatched: 5.